This section outlines one T cell receptor (beta chain) sequence together with its context. The target antigen is unknown. The sample comes from a study of cytomegalovirus exposure and HLA in healthy donors. Study-wide points: In a later analysis, an Asian-associated ancestry cluster reportedly showed fewer N-insertions than the approximately 640-donor mean.

Primers included in the PCR were 60 Vbeta and 13 Jbeta primers. As originally analysed: There were 80 million to 95 million unique TCR beta chains by a later count, and approximately 10 million of them were shared. TCRdb keeps only in-frame clones here, not all; method: immunoSEQ multiplex PCR. Clone size and the V and J calls come from that table; the DNA yielded D and trimming. The sample data list 100,000 to 150,000 clones. Material: PBMCs. The TCR originated in a man between 18 and 35 years old in good health and CMV-seronegative.

The CDR3 loop is CASSPPGQETQYF. Written as DNA, the CDR3 is TGTGCCAGCTCACCGCCCGGGCAAGAGACCCAGTACTTC. The chain joins TRBV18 to TRBJ2-5; D remains unclear. The germline V gene encodes CDR1 KGHSH and CDR2 LQKENI. V lost 3 bases and J 2 bases, leaving 7 bases between the germline ends. This CDR3 comprises 13 residues. The variable domain in full, with the rest retrieved from reference TRBV18 and TRBJ2-5, is NAGVMQNPRHLVRRRGQEARLRCSPMKGHSHVYWYRQLPEEGLKFMVYLQKENIIDESGMPKERFSAEFPKEGPSILRIQQVVRGDSAAYFCASSPPGQETQYFGPGTRLLVL.